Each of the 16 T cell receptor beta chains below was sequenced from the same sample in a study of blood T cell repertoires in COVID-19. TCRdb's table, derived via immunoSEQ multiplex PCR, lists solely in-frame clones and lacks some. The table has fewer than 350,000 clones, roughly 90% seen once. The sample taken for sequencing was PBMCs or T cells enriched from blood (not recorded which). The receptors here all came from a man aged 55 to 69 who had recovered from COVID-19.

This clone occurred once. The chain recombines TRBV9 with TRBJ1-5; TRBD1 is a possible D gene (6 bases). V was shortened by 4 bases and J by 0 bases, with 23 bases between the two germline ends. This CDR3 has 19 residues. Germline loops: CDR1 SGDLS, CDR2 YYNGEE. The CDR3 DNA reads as TGTGCCAGCAGCCTAAAATCTCCTTGGACAGCTCATAGCAATCAGCCCCAGCATTTT. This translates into CASSLKSPWTAHSNQPQHF.

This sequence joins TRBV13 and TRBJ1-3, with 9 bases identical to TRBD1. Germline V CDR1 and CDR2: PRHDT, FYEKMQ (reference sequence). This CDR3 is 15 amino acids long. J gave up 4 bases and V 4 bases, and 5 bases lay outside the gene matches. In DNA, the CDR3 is TGTGCCAGCAGCTCCGACAGGGGGTGGGGAAACACCATATATTTT. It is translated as CASSSDRGWGNTIYF.

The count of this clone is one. The CDR3, as DNA: TGTGCCTGGAGTGTAGGCCTAGCGGGCTTAAATGAGCAGTTCTTC. It encodes CAWSVGLAGLNEQFF. The chain carries TRBV30 and TRBJ2-1; 8 bases are a match to TRBD2. CDR3 length: 15 amino acids. V shed 0 bases and J 7 bases; nucleotides not matched to a gene: 8. CDR1 GTSNPN and CDR2 SVGIG come from the germline V gene (reference sequence). Full variable domain (outside the CDR3, taken from reference TRBV30 and TRBJ2-1): SQTIHQWPATLVQPVGSPLSLECTVEGTSNPNLYWYRQAAGRGLQLLFYSVGIGQISSEVPQNLSASRPQDRQFILSSKKLLLSDSGFYLCAWSVGLAGLNEQFFGPGTRLTVL.

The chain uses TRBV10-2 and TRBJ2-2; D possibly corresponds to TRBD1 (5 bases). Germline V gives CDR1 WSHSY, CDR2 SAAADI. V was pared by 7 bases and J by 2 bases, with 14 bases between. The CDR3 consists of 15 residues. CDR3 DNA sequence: TGCGCCAGCAAGCCTAGGGGCGCCAACACCGGGGAGCTGTTTTTT. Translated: CASKPRGANTGELFF.

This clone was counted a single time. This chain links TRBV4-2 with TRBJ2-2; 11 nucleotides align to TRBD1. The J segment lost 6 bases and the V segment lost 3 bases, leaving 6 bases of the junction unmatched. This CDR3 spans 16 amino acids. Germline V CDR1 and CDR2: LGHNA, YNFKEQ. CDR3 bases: TGTGCCAGCAGCCAGTTGGGACAGGGGGAGTCCGGGGAGCTGTTTTTT. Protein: CASSQLGQGESGELFF.

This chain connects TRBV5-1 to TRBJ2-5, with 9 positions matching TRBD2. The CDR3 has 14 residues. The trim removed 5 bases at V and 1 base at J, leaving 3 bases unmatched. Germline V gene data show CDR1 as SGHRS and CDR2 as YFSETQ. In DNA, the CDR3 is TGCGCCAGCAGAAGGACTAGCGCCCAAGAGACCCAGTACTTC. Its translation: CASRRTSAQETQYF. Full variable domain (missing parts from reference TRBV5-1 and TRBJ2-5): KAGVTQTPRYLIKTRGQQVTLSCSPISGHRSVSWYQQTPGQGLQFLFEYFSETQRNKGNFPGRFSGRQFSNSRSEMNVSTLELGDSALYLCASRRTSAQETQYFGPGTRLLVL.

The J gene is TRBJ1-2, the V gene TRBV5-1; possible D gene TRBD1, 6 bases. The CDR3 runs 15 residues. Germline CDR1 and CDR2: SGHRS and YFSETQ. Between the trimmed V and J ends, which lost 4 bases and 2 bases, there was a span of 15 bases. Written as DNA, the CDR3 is TGCGCCAGCAGCCCTGATGGACAGCGGAACTATGGCTACACCTTC. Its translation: CASSPDGQRNYGYTF.

CDR3 nucleotides: TGTGCCAGCAGGCAAAGACCGGGACAGACGAACACCGGGGAGCTGTTTTTT. Translation gives CASRQRPGQTNTGELFF. The rearrangement links TRBV11-2 to TRBJ2-2; 7 nucleotides agree with TRBD1. CDR1 and CDR2 from the germline V gene are SGHAT and FQNNGV. The ends lost 6 bases at V and 0 bases at J; junction bases unmatched: 10. This CDR3 contains 17 residues.

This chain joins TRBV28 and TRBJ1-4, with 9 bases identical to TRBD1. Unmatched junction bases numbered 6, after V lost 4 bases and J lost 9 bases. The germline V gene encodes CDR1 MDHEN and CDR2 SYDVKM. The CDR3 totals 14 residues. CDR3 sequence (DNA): TGTGCCAGCAGTTCTCCGGGACAGGGTCAAAAACTGTTTTTT. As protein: CASSSPGQGQKLFF.

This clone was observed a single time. As DNA, the CDR3 is TGTGCCAGCAGCCAAGGTCACGGCACCGGGGAGCTGTTTTTT. Translated: CASSQGHGTGELFF. V is TRBV3-1 (or the pseudogene TRBV3-2) and J is TRBJ2-2; D is undetermined. Trimming cost V 1 base and J 4 bases, with 7 bases left between them. Germline lookup yields CDR1 LGHDT and CDR2 YNNKEL (reference sequence). The length of the CDR3 is 14 residues.

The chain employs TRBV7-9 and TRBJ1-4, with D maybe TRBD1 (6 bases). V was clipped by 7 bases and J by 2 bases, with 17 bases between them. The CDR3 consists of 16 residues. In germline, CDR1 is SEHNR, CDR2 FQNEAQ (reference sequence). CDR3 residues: CASTAPGGATNEKLFF. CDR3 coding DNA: TGTGCCAGCACCGCCCCGGGGGGGGCCACTAATGAAAAACTGTTTTTT.

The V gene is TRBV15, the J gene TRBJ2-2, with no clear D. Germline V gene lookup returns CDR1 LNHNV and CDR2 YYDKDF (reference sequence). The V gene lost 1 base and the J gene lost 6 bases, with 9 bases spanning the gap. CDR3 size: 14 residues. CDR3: CATSRGVVAGELFF. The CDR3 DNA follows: TGTGCCACCAGCAGAGGAGTTGTTGCCGGGGAGCTGTTTTTT.

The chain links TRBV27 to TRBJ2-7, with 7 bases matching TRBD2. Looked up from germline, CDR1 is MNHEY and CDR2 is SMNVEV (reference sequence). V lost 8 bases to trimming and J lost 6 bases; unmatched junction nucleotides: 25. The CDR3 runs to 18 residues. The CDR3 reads CASLHLINPRGSTGEQYF. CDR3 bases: TGTGCCAGCCTCCATTTAATTAACCCTCGCGGGAGTACGGGCGAGCAGTACTTC.

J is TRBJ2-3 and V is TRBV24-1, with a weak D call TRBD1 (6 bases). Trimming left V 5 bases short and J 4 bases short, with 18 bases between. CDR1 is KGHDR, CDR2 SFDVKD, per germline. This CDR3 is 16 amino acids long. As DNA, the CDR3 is TGTGCCACCAGTGGAGGGGCCGGCAGGGGCGCAGATACGCAGTATTTT. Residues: CATSGGAGRGADTQYF.

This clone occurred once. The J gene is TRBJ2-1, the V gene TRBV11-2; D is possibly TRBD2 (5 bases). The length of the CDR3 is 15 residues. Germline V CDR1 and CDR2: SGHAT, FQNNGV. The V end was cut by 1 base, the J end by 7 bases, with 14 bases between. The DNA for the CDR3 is TGTGCCAGCAGCTTAGGTATCGCCCGGGAAAATGAGCAGTTCTTC. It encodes CASSLGIARENEQFF.

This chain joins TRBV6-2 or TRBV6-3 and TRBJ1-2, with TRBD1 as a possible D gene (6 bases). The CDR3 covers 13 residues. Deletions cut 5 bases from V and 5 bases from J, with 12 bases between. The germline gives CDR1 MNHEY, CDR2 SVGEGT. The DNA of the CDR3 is TGTGCCAGCAGTACGACGGACAGATATGGCTACACCTTC. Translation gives CASSTTDRYGYTF.